The following is a TCR beta chain sequence with its context. The germline V gene encodes CDR1 KGHSH and CDR2 LQKENI. The CDR3 is 17 residues long. V was pared by 3 bases and J by 1 base, with 5 bases of the junction left unmatched. The method was immunoSEQ multiplex PCR; TCRdb's version includes in-frame clones alone and lacks a portion of them. The profile shows approximately 100,000 clones, almost 95% of them singletons. These data are taken from a study of T cell changes during pregnancy in multiple sclerosis. The TCR was taken from a female donor with multiple sclerosis, enrolled in a pregnancy study. This chain joins TRBV18 and TRBJ1-3; 11 nucleotides line up with TRBD1. The material was peripheral blood, obtained before pregnancy. This CDR3 is CASSPLGQGASGNTIYF. The CDR3 DNA reads TGTGCCAGCTCACCGCTCGGACAGGGGGCATCTGGAAACACCATATATTTT.